These 11 T cell receptor beta chains share one sample of origin, sequenced in a study of identical twins. Each CDR3 protein gets one entry after TCRdb re-called the 5' RACE reads with MiXCR. The table records about 1.7 million distinct CDR3 sequences, about 30% of them present only once. The specimen sequenced was cord blood. These receptors originate from a newborn girl in good health.

This clonotype was counted between two and nine times. This chain uses TRBV3-1 with TRBJ1-1; tentative D call: TRBD1 (5 bases). The CDR3 spans 14 residues. The germline gives CDR1 LGHDT, CDR2 YNNKEL (reference sequence). Trimming cost V 2 bases and J 8 bases, with 15 bases left between them. CDR3 nucleotide sequence: TGTGCCAGCAGCCAATCCGGAACAGGAACCGAAGCTTTCTTT. Its translation: CASSQSGTGTEAFF.

This clonotype has only a few counts. The chain links TRBV15 to TRBJ2-4, with no clear D. Germline assignment: CDR1 LNHNV and CDR2 YYDKDF (reference sequence). CDR3 length: 15 amino acids. V dropped 0 bases and J dropped 0 bases, with 6 bases sitting between them. CDR3 amino acids: CATSRDGLAKNIQYF. The CDR3 DNA reads TGTGCCACCAGCAGAGATGGTTTAGCCAAAAACATTCAGTACTTC. Supplemented by reference TRBV15 and TRBJ2-4, the full variable domain reads DAMVIQNPRYQVTQFGKPVTLSCSQTLNHNVMYWYQQKSSQAPKLLFHYYDKDFNNEADTPDNFQSRRPNTSFCFLDIRSPGLGDTAMYLCATSRDGLAKNIQYFGAGTRLSVL.

The rearrangement links TRBV5-1 to TRBJ2-4; D is perhaps TRBD1 (6 bases). The V and J ends lost 6 bases and 16 bases respectively, with 23 bases between them. The germline V gene has CDR1 SGHRS and CDR2 YFSETQ. The CDR3 covers 13 residues. CDR3 protein: CASTPGEGYEHYF. The CDR3 DNA reads as TGCGCCAGCACCCCAGGGGAAGGCTACGAGCACTACTTC.

This rearrangement joins TRBV29-1 to TRBJ2-5; TRBD2 matches at 10 bases. The V gene end was trimmed by 3 bases and the J gene end by 2 bases; junction bases not matched to a gene: 6. The CDR3 contains 15 residues. CDR1 and CDR2 (germline): SQVTM, ANQGSEA. The CDR3 here is CSVDRASGGQETQYF. Written as DNA, the CDR3 is TGCAGCGTTGATCGGGCTAGCGGGGGACAAGAGACCCAGTACTTC.

This clonotype was seen a few times. J is TRBJ2-7 and V is TRBV28, with D possibly TRBD1 on 6 matching bases. This CDR3 has 14 amino acids. Germline-derived CDR1 and CDR2 are MDHEN and SYDVKM. The V end lost 3 bases, the J end lost 0 bases, and 9 bases lay between the germline ends. The CDR3 nucleotides read TGTGCCAGCAGTTTTCAGGGGCCCTCCTACGAGCAGTACTTC. Encoded protein: CASSFQGPSYEQYF.

V gene TRBV9 combines with J gene TRBJ2-7; tentative D call: TRBD1 (6 bases). The CDR3 consists of 15 residues. V dropped 4 bases and J dropped 0 bases, with 14 bases sitting between them. Germline CDR1 SGDLS, CDR2 YYNGEE. The CDR3 coding sequence is TGTGCCAGCAGCCCACCTGACAGGCTCTCCTACGAGCAGTACTTC. Encoded protein: CASSPPDRLSYEQYF. The full variable domain, completed using reference TRBV9 and TRBJ2-7, is DSGVTQTPKHLITATGQRVTLRCSPRSGDLSVYWYQQSLDQGLQFLIQYYNGEERAKGNILERFSAQQFPDLHSELNLSSLELGDSALYFCASSPPDRLSYEQYFGPGTRLTVT.

This clonotype has just a few counts. The chain has TRBV21-1 and TRBJ2-1; no check of the table's D call, TRBD1, against the DNA was made. TRBV21-1 is listed as a pseudogene. The CDR3 covers 17 residues. CDR3 in DNA: TGTGCCAGCAGCAAACGAGGACCGACAGGGGGAATCGATGAGCAGTTCTTC. Translation: CASSKRGPTGGIDEQFF.

V gene TRBV4-2 combines with J gene TRBJ2-5; 11 bases line up with TRBD1. Germline trimming cut 1 base from V and 5 bases from J; bases unmatched to any gene: 6. The CDR3 is 16 amino acids. Germline V CDR1 and CDR2: LGHNA, YNFKEQ. CDR3 loop: CASSQGDRGLGETQYF. The CDR3 DNA sequence: TGTGCCAGCAGCCAAGGGGACAGGGGGTTGGGGGAGACCCAGTACTTC.

The chain is built from TRBV4-1 and TRBJ2-7; TRBD2 aligns across 11 bases. The CDR3 consists of 16 residues. The V and J ends lost 2 bases and 1 base, in that order; junction bases with no gene match: 4. Germline CDR1 and CDR2: MGHRA and YSYEKL. Here the CDR3 reads CASSQPLAGGSYEQYF. The CDR3 nucleotides read TGCGCCAGCAGCCAACCCCTAGCGGGGGGTTCCTACGAGCAGTACTTC.

J is TRBJ1-2 and V is TRBV12-3 or TRBV12-4, with 9 bases identical to TRBD1. The CDR3 is 16 residues long. V lost 6 bases to trimming and J lost 4 bases; unmatched junction nucleotides: 12. CDR3 sequence (DNA): TGTGCCAGCAGCACCTCGGGACAGGGATTTGGCTATGGCTACACCTTC. This sequence encodes CASSTSGQGFGYGYTF.

This chain uses TRBV12-3 or TRBV12-4 with TRBJ2-3; D tentatively reads TRBD1 or TRBD2 (6 bases each). There are 16 residues in the CDR3. V lost 7 bases and J lost 6, with 23 bases in between. CDR3 in DNA: TGTGCCAGCACCCTAGGGTGTCCGAGGGGGGTGGATACGCAGTATTTT. This codes for CASTLGCPRGVDTQYF.